The 29 T cell receptor beta chains in this list originate from one sample, sequenced in a study of T-cell memory formation after mild COVID-19. TCRdb re-analysed the 5' RACE reads in MiXCR, keeping a single row per CDR3 protein. Among about 7,100 distinct CDR3 sequences, around 58% were seen once, and the ten largest hold 2% to 3%. The sample consisted of PBMCs or a T cell subset sorted from them (not recorded which). Source of these receptors: an adult who had mild COVID-19 (a few samples of this study predate the infection). Cell type and time point are not known.

This sequence joins TRBV5-1 and TRBJ2-5, with D unresolved. V dropped 1 base and J dropped 1 base, with 5 bases sitting between them. The CDR3 totals 13 residues. Germline-derived CDR1 and CDR2 are SGHRS and YFSETQ. The CDR3 is CASSLFSQETQYF. CDR3 in DNA: TGCGCCAGCAGCTTGTTCTCCCAAGAGACCCAGTACTTC. The variable domain in full, with the rest retrieved from reference TRBV5-1 and TRBJ2-5, is KAGVTQTPRYLIKTRGQQVTLSCSPISGHRSVSWYQQTPGQGLQFLFEYFSETQRNKGNFPGRFSGRQFSNSRSEMNVSTLELGDSALYLCASSLFSQETQYFGPGTRLLVL.

This clonotype is deemed medium-sized (0.01 to 0.1%). V gene TRBV25-1 combines with J gene TRBJ1-4; no reliable D call. Germline assignment: CDR1 MGHDK and CDR2 SYGVNS. The CDR3 is 12 amino acids. The V gene lost 4 bases and the J gene lost 7 bases, with 7 bases spanning the gap. This CDR3 is CASSGGLEKLFF. The CDR3 coding sequence is TGTGCCAGCAGTGGTGGGCTTGAAAAACTGTTTTTT.

This clonotype is medium-sized within its sample. V and J are TRBV20-1 and TRBJ2-1, with D possibly being TRBD2 (6 bases). The germline V gene encodes CDR1 DFQATT and CDR2 SNEGSKA (reference sequence). The germline V and J ends were trimmed by 0 bases and 7 bases, with 19 bases remaining between them. The CDR3 runs to 16 residues. Here the CDR3 DNA reads TGCAGTGCTAGAGATGGGAGGCAGGGTCAGAGGAATGAGCAGTTCTTC. Its protein is CSARDGRQGQRNEQFF.

The chain is built from TRBV9 and TRBJ2-1; 11 bases line up with TRBD2. The germline CDR1 and CDR2 sequences are SGDLS and YYNGEE. The CDR3 consists of 19 residues. V lost 0 bases to trimming and J lost 5 bases; unmatched junction nucleotides: 13. CDR3: CASSVAGIRLAGKNNEQFF. In nucleotides, the CDR3 is TGTGCCAGCAGCGTAGCTGGGATTAGACTAGCGGGGAAAAACAATGAGCAGTTCTTC.

This clonotype was detected many times. The chain joins TRBV28 to TRBJ2-5; D is possibly TRBD2 (7 bases). V was cut by 3 bases and J by 1 base, with 12 bases left in between. This CDR3 is 15 amino acids long. Looked up from germline, CDR1 is MDHEN and CDR2 is SYDVKM. CDR3 amino acids: CASSLARGLQETQYF. CDR3 nucleotides: TGTGCCAGCAGTTTGGCGCGGGGGCTCCAAGAGACCCAGTACTTC.

The rearrangement uses TRBV20-1 and TRBJ2-5, with 7 positions matching TRBD2. Judging by the DNA end, TRBJ2-1 fits better; the J call may be wrong. The germline CDR1 and CDR2 sequences are DFQATT and SNEGSKA (reference sequence). The CDR3 is 12 amino acids. The CDR3 sequence is CTVRGVRDEQFF. The CDR3 DNA reads as TGCACCGTACGGGGGGTCCGGGATGAGCAGTTCTTC.

The chain couples TRBV11-3 to TRBJ2-1, with D tentatively TRBD2 (6 bases). Germline V lookup: CDR1 SGHNT, CDR2 YENEEA. Trimming shortened V by 3 bases and J by 8 bases, and 11 bases separated the two germline ends. The CDR3 runs 13 residues. CDR3 in DNA: TGTGCCAGCAGCTTGGAGCAGCGGGATGAGCAGTTCTTC. This gives the protein CASSLEQRDEQFF.

This clonotype was picked up many times. A much larger clonotype is one base distant, so this may be a read error. The chain carries TRBV5-1 and TRBJ2-2; D not certain. V lost 2 bases and J 1 base, leaving 18 bases between the germline ends. The CDR3 spans 18 residues. Germline lookup yields CDR1 SGHRS and CDR2 YFSETQ. Written as DNA, the CDR3 is TGCGCCAGCAGCTTTGGTCCTCGGCAGCGCCTGAACACCGGGGAGCTGTTTTTT. Residues: CASSFGPRQRLNTGELFF.

This chain links TRBV24-1 with TRBJ2-2; a weak D match, TRBD1 (7 bases). CDR1 and CDR2 (germline): KGHDR, SFDVKD. Trimming removed 4 bases from V and 15 bases from J, with 23 bases in between. CDR3 length: 15 residues. The CDR3 loop reads CATSDLGGPGQQMFF. The CDR3 nucleotides are TGTGCCACCAGTGACCTGGGAGGACCGGGACAGCAAATGTTTTTT.

Only one count was recorded for this clonotype. This sequence joins TRBV5-1 and TRBJ2-3, with unresolved D. Deletions cut 2 bases from V and 0 bases from J, with 10 bases between. Per germline, CDR1 SGHRS and CDR2 YFSETQ. This CDR3 is built from 15 residues. The CDR3 loop is CASSFIQRSTDTQYF. Written as DNA, the CDR3 is TGCGCCAGCAGCTTCATCCAGAGAAGCACAGATACGCAGTATTTT.

The chain combines TRBV5-1 with TRBJ2-7; 12 bases match TRBD1. J gave up 1 base and V 4 bases, and 9 bases lay outside the gene matches. Looked up from germline, CDR1 is SGHRS and CDR2 is YFSETQ. This CDR3 region has 17 residues. CDR3 nucleotides: TGCGCCAGCAGCCTTCCCGGGACAGGGGGCTGGTCCTACGAGCAGTACTTC. This translates into CASSLPGTGGWSYEQYF.

This clonotype was observed a few times. The rearrangement uses TRBV11-2 and TRBJ2-1; 9 bases are a match to TRBD2. The CDR3 is 13 residues long. J gave up 10 bases and V 5 bases, and 6 bases lay outside the gene matches. CDR1 is SGHAT and CDR2 is FQNNGV in the germline V gene. CDR3 residues: CASSPRLAGEQFF. The CDR3 DNA is TGTGCCAGCAGCCCTCGCCTAGCGGGGGAGCAGTTCTTC.

This clonotype was counted a single time. The chain carries TRBV4-3 and TRBJ2-1, with D hard to call. Germline CDR1 is LGHNA and CDR2 is YSLEER. V lost 5 bases and J lost 0, with 5 bases in between. The CDR3 is 13 amino acids. In DNA form, the CDR3 reads TGCGCCAGCAGCTACGGCTCCTACAATGAGCAGTTCTTC. Protein sequence: CASSYGSYNEQFF.

This chain links TRBV6-4 with TRBJ2-2; D possibly corresponds to TRBD1 (5 bases). CDR1 and CDR2 (germline): MRHNA, SNTAGT. This CDR3 comprises 13 residues. Between the trimmed V and J ends, which lost 2 bases and 4 bases, there was a span of 5 bases. The CDR3 spells CASSDRGTGELFF. CDR3 nucleotides: TGTGCCAGCAGTGACAGGGGCACCGGGGAGCTGTTTTTT.

This clonotype is classed as medium-sized. As DNA, the CDR3 is TGTGCCAGCAGTGGGCCTGGGACAGCCTACGAGCAGTACTTC. It specifies CASSGPGTAYEQYF. The chain employs TRBV6-1 and TRBJ2-7, with 7 bases identical to TRBD1. The CDR3 consists of 14 residues. Germline V gene data show CDR1 as MNHNS and CDR2 as SASEGT. V shed 4 bases, J shed 2 bases, and the junction held 5 bases outside the gene matches.

The chain combines TRBV7-3 with TRBJ2-1; 11 bases agree with TRBD2. Germline-derived CDR1 and CDR2 are SGHTA and FQGTGA. V dropped 3 bases and J dropped 4; count of bases not matched to a gene: 5. This CDR3 is built from 16 residues. The chain's CDR3 is CASSFTSGSRYNEQFF. The CDR3 DNA is TGTGCCAGCAGCTTCACTAGCGGGAGCAGGTACAATGAGCAGTTCTTC.

This clonotype was detected ten times or more. The chain links TRBV5-4 to TRBJ1-2; D is ambiguous. Per germline, CDR1 SGHNT and CDR2 YYREEE (reference sequence). Trimming took 0 bases from V and 2 from J, leaving 11 bases between them. The CDR3 extends over 15 amino acids. The CDR3 DNA follows: TGTGCCAGCAGCTTGGGGTTGCTTGTAAACTATGGCTACACCTTC. Its protein product is CASSLGLLVNYGYTF.

By proportion, this clonotype is medium-sized. The V call is TRBV6-6, the J call TRBJ2-1, with D possibly matching TRBD2 (7 bases). The germline gives CDR1 MNHNY, CDR2 SVGAGI (reference sequence). V gave up 2 bases and J gave up 6 bases, with 14 bases separating them. This CDR3 is built from 15 residues. CDR3 protein: CASSYRGGKPNEQFF. The CDR3 DNA follows: TGTGCCAGCAGTTACCGCGGGGGCAAACCCAATGAGCAGTTCTTC.

By proportion, this clonotype is medium-sized (0.01 to 0.1%). The gene calls are TRBV5-1 and TRBJ2-1; D may be TRBD1 (5 bases). The V and J ends lost 4 bases and 2 bases respectively, with 10 bases between them. The CDR3 contains 14 residues. From germline, CDR1 is SGHRS and CDR2 YFSETQ. The CDR3 loop is CASSGQITYNEQFF. The CDR3 DNA is TGCGCCAGCAGCGGACAAATTACCTACAATGAGCAGTTCTTC.

V usage is TRBV5-1 and J usage is TRBJ2-5; no firm D call. The CDR3 has 14 amino acids. V was shortened by 5 bases and J by 2 bases, with 13 bases between the two germline ends. Germline-derived CDR1 and CDR2 are SGHRS and YFSETQ. CDR3 sequence reads: CASSRSAAQETQYF. The CDR3 DNA follows: TGCGCCAGCAGTAGGTCGGCGGCTCAAGAGACCCAGTACTTC.

The V and J genes are TRBV6-2 or TRBV6-3 and TRBJ2-1; TRBD2 is a possible D gene (5 bases). This CDR3 is 13 amino acids long. Germline V gene sequence: CDR1 MNHEY, CDR2 SVGEGT. The V end lost 5 bases, the J end lost 7 bases, and 12 bases lay between the germline ends. CDR3 bases: TGTGCCAGCAGTACGGGCCGAGGGAATGAGCAGTTCTTC. It encodes CASSTGRGNEQFF.

The J gene is TRBJ2-2, the V gene TRBV12-3 or TRBV12-4; possibly TRBD2 for D (7 bases). V gave up 3 bases and J gave up 3 bases, with 20 bases separating them. The CDR3 length is 18 residues. CDR3 DNA: TGTGCCAGCAGTTTCTTCTTACAGGGAGGGCCATACACCGGGGAGCTGTTTTTT. Translation gives CASSFFLQGGPYTGELFF.

The rearrangement joins TRBV10-3 to TRBJ2-3; 9 bases are shared with TRBD2. Germline values: CDR1 ENHRY, CDR2 SYGVKD. Trimming at V came to 5 bases and at J to 4 bases, leaving 4 bases not matched to a gene. This CDR3 region has 14 residues. For the CDR3, the DNA is TGTGCCATCAGTAAGACTAGCGGAGCAGATACGCAGTATTTT. Amino acid sequence: CAISKTSGADTQYF.

This chain uses TRBV12-3 or TRBV12-4 with TRBJ2-1; 15 bases agree with TRBD2. V was pared by 4 bases and J by 3 bases, with 7 bases of the junction left unmatched. This CDR3 spans 18 amino acids. The CDR3 DNA is TGTGCCAGCAGTTCGGGACTAGCGGGGGGTTATCTCTACAATGAGCAGTTCTTC. This encodes CASSSGLAGGYLYNEQFF.

The chain couples TRBV6-6 to TRBJ1-3; perhaps TRBD1 as D (5 bases). Germline CDR1 MNHNY, CDR2 SVGAGI (reference sequence). This CDR3 region has 14 residues. V lost 4 bases and J lost 2, with 9 bases in between. The CDR3, as DNA: TGTGCCAGCAGTTCCAGGGTACCTGGAAACACCATATATTTT. Translating it yields CASSSRVPGNTIYF.

This clonotype is medium-sized within its sample. The V gene is TRBV3-1, the J gene TRBJ2-5, with a weak D call TRBD2 (5 bases). From germline, CDR1 is LGHDT and CDR2 YNNKEL (reference sequence). The CDR3 is made up of 12 amino acids. Trimming left V 7 bases short and J 3 bases short, with 9 bases between. The CDR3 nucleotides read TGTGCCAGCACCCGAGCGGAAGAGACCCAGTACTTC. It encodes CASTRAEETQYF.

By share, this clonotype counts as medium-sized. The chain links TRBV6-2 or TRBV6-3 to TRBJ1-5, with a tentative D call TRBD1 (5 bases). V lost 11 bases to trimming and J lost 0 bases, with 17 bases between them. The germline V gene has CDR1 MNHEY and CDR2 SVGEGT. The CDR3 consists of 15 residues. DNA of the CDR3: TGTGCCGCCCAGAGGGGTGGTTATAGCAATCAGCCCCAGCATTTT. Amino acid sequence: CAAQRGGYSNQPQHF.

The chain employs TRBV9 and TRBJ2-5, with 11 bases that match TRBD2. The CDR3 length is 17 residues. Looked up from germline, CDR1 is SGDLS and CDR2 is YYNGEE. The V gene end was trimmed by 0 bases and the J gene end by 1 base; junction bases not matched to a gene: 5. The CDR3 DNA sequence: TGTGCCAGCAGCGTAGGGTCTAGCGGGGGGCGCCAAGAGACCCAGTACTTC. Its translation is CASSVGSSGGRQETQYF.

This rearrangement joins TRBV9 to TRBJ1-1; tentative D call: TRBD1 (5 bases). The ends were cut back, 0 bases at V and 5 bases at J, with 11 bases in the middle. There are 14 residues in the CDR3. Germline V gives CDR1 SGDLS, CDR2 YYNGEE. The chain's CDR3 is CASSVGGAGTEAFF. As DNA, the CDR3 is TGTGCCAGCAGCGTAGGTGGGGCGGGGACTGAAGCTTTCTTT.